The T cell receptor (beta chain) described here comes from a study of shared clonotypes between healthy human individuals. The naive CD8 subset, CD45RO-negative cells positively selected for CCR7, excluded terminally differentiated effector memory CD45RA+ cells. Study results and caveats: Non-shared clonotypes had lower generation probabilities than those shared by all four donors. Sharing across four donors was seen in 4% to 6.5% of naive CD4 clonotypes.

A word on this clone: Its antigen is undetermined. Additional DNA sequences in this sample encode the identical CDR3.

Generated by immunoSEQ multiplex PCR, the TCRdb table keeps only in-frame clones and is missing some. The sample holds over 800,000 clones; nearly 95% are singletons and the top ten take about 24%. The CDR3 is 14 amino acids. With 2 bases clipped from V and 1 base from J, the junction kept 2 bases outside the gene matches. Germline CDR1 is LNHDA and CDR2 is SQIVND (reference sequence). This TCR derives from a man in his thirties or forties in good health. The sequenced sample consisted of naive CD8+ T cells sorted from blood. The chain combines TRBV19 with TRBJ2-7; 7 nucleotides line up with TRBD1. The CDR3 DNA follows: TGTGCCAGTAGTATAACGGGACAGTCCTACGAGCAGTACTTC. Its translation: CASSITGQSYEQYF.